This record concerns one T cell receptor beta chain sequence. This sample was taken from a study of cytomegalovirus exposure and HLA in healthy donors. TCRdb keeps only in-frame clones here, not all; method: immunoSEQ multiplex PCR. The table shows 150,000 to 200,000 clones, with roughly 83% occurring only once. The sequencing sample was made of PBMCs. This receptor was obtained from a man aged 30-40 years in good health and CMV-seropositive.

The CDR3 DNA is TGTGCCAGCAGCAAATCCCCCGGGACAGGGGTTTCGCGGCAGTACTTC. Protein product: CASSKSPGTGVSRQYF. This chain uses TRBV5-6 with TRBJ2-7; TRBD1 matches at 10 bases. Germline CDR1 is SGHDT and CDR2 is YYEEEE. J gave up 9 bases and V 4 bases, and 16 bases lay outside the gene matches. The CDR3 runs 16 residues.